This T cell receptor (beta chain) was obtained from a study of blood T cells in healthy people across ages. Worth noting for this clonotype: Its antigen is still unknown.

Study conclusions and caveats: Among long-lived donors, naive CD4+ cells were more numerous and diversity higher than in aged donors. TCR beta diversity per million T cells fell roughly linearly with age.

Germline CDR1 reads MGHRA; CDR2 reads YSYEKL. There are 15 residues in the CDR3. With 7 bases clipped from V and 5 bases from J, the junction kept 10 bases outside the gene matches. A second about 7 to 12 cycle PCR used barcoded and J-beta primers. TCRdb reanalysed the 5' RACE reads using MiXCR and keeps one entry per CDR3 protein. The data show around 800,000 distinct CDR3 sequences, roughly 25% seen once. The sample also formed part of further work on T cells of mothers and their children.

The origin of this receptor is a boy younger than 18 in good health. The chain couples TRBV4-1 to TRBJ1-4; 7 bases fit TRBD1. Sequenced input: blood. CDR3 protein: CASTETTGTNEKLFF. CDR3 nucleotide sequence: TGCGCCAGCACCGAGACGACAGGGACCAATGAAAAACTGTTTTTT.